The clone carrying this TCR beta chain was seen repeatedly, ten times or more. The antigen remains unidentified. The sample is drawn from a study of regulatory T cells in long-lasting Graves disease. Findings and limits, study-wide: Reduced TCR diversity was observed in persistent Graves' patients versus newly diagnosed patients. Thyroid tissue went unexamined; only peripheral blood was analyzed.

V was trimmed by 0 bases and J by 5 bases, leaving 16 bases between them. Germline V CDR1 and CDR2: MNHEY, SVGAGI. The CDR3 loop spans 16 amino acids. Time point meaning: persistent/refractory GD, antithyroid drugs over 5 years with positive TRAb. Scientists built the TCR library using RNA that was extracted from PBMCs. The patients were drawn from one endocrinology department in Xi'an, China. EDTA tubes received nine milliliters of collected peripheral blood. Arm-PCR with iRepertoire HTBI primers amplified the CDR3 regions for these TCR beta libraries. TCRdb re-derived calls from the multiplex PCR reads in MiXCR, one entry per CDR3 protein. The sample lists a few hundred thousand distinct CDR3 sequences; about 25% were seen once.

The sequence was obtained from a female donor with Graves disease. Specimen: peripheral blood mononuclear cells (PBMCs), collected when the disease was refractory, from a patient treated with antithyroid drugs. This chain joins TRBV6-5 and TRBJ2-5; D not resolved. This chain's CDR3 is CASSYSSMEMWETQYF. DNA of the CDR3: TGTGCCAGCAGTTACTCGAGTATGGAGATGTGGGAGACCCAGTACTTC.